Below are 15 T cell receptor beta chains sequenced from a single sample in a study of vaccination and CD4 T cells after COVID-19. Described treatment: roughly 11-day PBMC culture with coronavirus spike peptide pools or control peptides (ViraFEST assay). These receptors are not linked to any known antigen. Sequencing of DNA taken from cultured CD4+ T cells relied on the Oncomine TCR Beta short-read assay. TCRdb re-analysed the PCR reads in MiXCR, keeping a single row per CDR3 protein. Of under 20,000 distinct CDR3 sequences in the sample, about two fifths were seen once. This specimen consisted of CD4+ T cells from blood, cultured in vitro, obtained before SARS-CoV-2 vaccination. The receptors come from a human donor who had recovered from COVID-19.

This clonotype rates as medium-sized. The chain has TRBV6-2 or TRBV6-3 and TRBJ1-5; 7 nucleotides agree with TRBD1. V was pared by 4 bases and J by 5 bases, with 11 bases of the junction left unmatched. Germline values: CDR1 MNHEY, CDR2 SVGEGT. This CDR3 comprises 16 residues. CDR3 nucleotides: TGTGCCAGCAGTTCCGTACAGGGGAGGAGGGATCAGCCCCAGCATTTT. Protein sequence: CASSSVQGRRDQPQHF.

This clonotype was seen a few times. This chain joins TRBV20-1 and TRBJ2-4; TRBD1 agrees at 8 bases. Germline trimming cut 7 bases from V and 0 bases from J; bases unmatched to any gene: 14. The CDR3 covers 17 residues. From germline, CDR1 is DFQATT and CDR2 SNEGSKA (reference sequence). The CDR3 region has the DNA TGCAGTGTCCCTAAGAGTACAGGGGGGAGAGCCAAAAACATTCAGTACTTC. This encodes CSVPKSTGGRAKNIQYF.

This clonotype was detected only a few times. V gene TRBV7-2 combines with J gene TRBJ2-1; TRBD2 matches at 10 bases. The CDR3 has 15 residues. V shed 1 base and J 9 bases; nucleotides not matched to a gene: 6. CDR1 and CDR2 (germline): SGHTA, FQGNSA. CDR3 nucleotides: TGTGCCAGCAGCTTAGTCCTAGCGGGGGTTGTTGAGCAGTTCTTC. It codes for CASSLVLAGVVEQFF.

V is TRBV7-6 and J is TRBJ1-3; 7 bases align to TRBD1. The CDR3 extends over 16 amino acids. CDR1 and CDR2 (germline): SGHVS, FNYEAQ. The V and J ends lost 5 bases and 4 bases, in that order; junction bases with no gene match: 11. As DNA, the CDR3 is TGTGCCAGCAGCACGACCCTACAGGGGACGGGAAACACCATATATTTT. This encodes CASSTTLQGTGNTIYF.

This clonotype occurred a few times. V and J are TRBV5-4 and TRBJ2-5; the match to TRBD1 covers 8 bases. CDR1 is SGHNT and CDR2 is YYREEE in the germline V gene (reference sequence). This CDR3 comprises 16 residues. V shed 4 bases and J 7 bases; nucleotides not matched to a gene: 15. The CDR3 coding sequence is TGTGCCAGCAGCCCCGGACAGGGTAGTTATCAGGGGACCCAGTACTTC. Translated: CASSPGQGSYQGTQYF.

This clonotype was counted only a few times. V is TRBV7-2 and J is TRBJ1-2, with 9 nucleotides matching TRBD1. The CDR3 runs to 16 residues. Germline V lookup: CDR1 SGHTA, CDR2 FQGNSA. V gave up 1 base and J gave up 5 bases; unmatched junction bases: 8. This CDR3 is CASSLDPDRGMYGYTF. The CDR3 DNA sequence: TGTGCCAGCAGCTTAGACCCGGACAGGGGAATGTATGGCTACACCTTC.

V usage is TRBV2 and J usage is TRBJ1-2; 7 nucleotides line up with TRBD1. The CDR3 totals 14 residues. Germline V gene lookup returns CDR1 SNHLY and CDR2 FYNNEI. Trimming took 6 bases from V and 4 from J; bases not matched to a gene: 8. The CDR3 region is CASRGDSLFYGYTF. Here the CDR3 DNA reads TGTGCCAGCAGGGGGGACAGCCTTTTCTATGGCTACACCTTC.

Written as DNA, the CDR3 is TGTGCCAGCAGCTTAAGCCTAGCCGAAGGCACCGGGGAGCTGTTTTTT. Translation gives CASSLSLAEGTGELFF. The J gene is TRBJ2-2, the V gene TRBV7-3, with a possible D match to TRBD2 (5 bases). V lost 1 base and J lost 4, with 13 bases in between. This CDR3 region has 16 residues. The germline V gene has CDR1 SGHTA and CDR2 FQGTGA.

A few counts support this clonotype. This rearrangement joins TRBV15 to TRBJ2-3; a weak D match, TRBD1 (5 bases). CDR3 length equals 13 residues. From germline, CDR1 is LNHNV and CDR2 YYDKDF (reference sequence). The V and J ends lost 8 bases and 1 base respectively, with 10 bases between them. The CDR3, as DNA: TGTGCCACCTGGCAGGGTGGCACAGATACGCAGTATTTT. Translating gives CATWQGGTDTQYF.

J is TRBJ1-1 and V is TRBV6-1; D is possibly TRBD1 (6 bases). The CDR3 length is 13 residues. Germline assignment: CDR1 MNHNS and CDR2 SASEGT. Trimming pared 8 bases from V and 6 bases from J, leaving 16 bases between. CDR3 protein: CASHPEQGPEAFF. CDR3 nucleotides: TGTGCCAGCCACCCCGAACAGGGTCCTGAAGCTTTCTTT.

The chain combines TRBV6-1 with TRBJ1-2; 7 bases agree with TRBD1. With 6 bases clipped from V and 1 base from J, the junction kept 8 bases outside the gene matches. This CDR3 has 15 residues. Germline V lookup: CDR1 MNHNS, CDR2 SASEGT. In DNA, the CDR3 is TGTGCCAGCAGAGGACAGGACCTCTATAACTATGGCTACACCTTC. This gives the protein CASRGQDLYNYGYTF.

The V call is TRBV11-3, the J call TRBJ2-7; 7 bases map to TRBD1. J lost 3 bases, V lost 4 bases, and 3 bases had no gene match. The length of the CDR3 is 13 residues. In germline, CDR1 is SGHNT, CDR2 YENEEA. The CDR3 DNA sequence: TGTGCCAGCAGCTACCGACAGGGCTACGAGCAGTACTTC. This codes for CASSYRQGYEQYF.

CDR3 protein: CASSSLHGEKLFF. The CDR3 DNA reads TGTGCCAGCAGCTCACTCCATGGCGAAAAACTGTTTTTT. The V call is TRBV7-3, the J call TRBJ1-4; no clear D. The length of the CDR3 is 13 residues. V was cut by 4 bases and J by 8 bases, with 11 bases left in between. Germline V gives CDR1 SGHTA, CDR2 FQGTGA. Full variable domain (remainder filled in from reference TRBV7-3 and TRBJ1-4): GAGVSQTPSNKVTEKGKYVELRCDPISGHTALYWYRQSLGQGPEFLIYFQGTGAADDSGLPNDRFFAVRPEGSVSTLKIQRTERGDSAVYLCASSSLHGEKLFFGSGTQLSVL.

The J gene is TRBJ2-4, the V gene TRBV5-4; D possibly corresponds to TRBD1 (5 bases). Trimming left V 1 base short and J 0 bases short, with 14 bases between. The V gene's germline CDR1 is SGHNT and CDR2 YYREEE (reference sequence). The CDR3 extends over 17 amino acids. The DNA of the CDR3 is TGTGCCAGCAGCTTGCGGCAGGGAACTTTAGCCAAAAACATTCAGTACTTC. Amino acid sequence: CASSLRQGTLAKNIQYF.

The V gene is TRBV6-1, the J gene TRBJ1-1; possible D gene TRBD1, 5 bases. This CDR3 has 13 residues. CDR1 is MNHNS and CDR2 is SASEGT in the germline V gene. V was shortened by 8 bases and J by 0 bases, with 10 bases between the two germline ends. The CDR3 region has the DNA TGTGCCAGCGCGGACACCCTGAACACTGAAGCTTTCTTT. Protein sequence: CASADTLNTEAFF.